The rows below give T cell receptor beta chains drawn from one sample of a study of beta chain features in type 1 diabetes. Assay used: immunoSEQ multiplex PCR; TCRdb lists only in-frame clones, some missing. The sample contains hundreds of thousands of clones, around a sixth of which appear only once. Sequenced material: naive CD4+ T cells from blood. These receptors all come from a man aged 18-30 years in good health. The conserved cysteine and the conserved F or W are not part of the CDR3 here. Only part of the rows carry a size: once, few, many, or a class if the clone is expanded.

abundance: -; v_gene: TRBV9; CDR3aa: ASSVGQSNEKLF
abundance: -; v_gene: TRBV6-1; CDR3aa: ASSSTGQTQY
abundance: -; v_gene: TRBV13; CDR3aa: ASSPPRGLNYGYT
abundance: -; v_gene: TRBV27; CDR3aa: ASMRPGQAGGYT
abundance: -; v_gene: TRBV18; CDR3aa: ASSPDRGYGYT
abundance: -; v_gene: TRBV4-3; CDR3aa: ASSQGQINQPQH
abundance: few; v_gene: TRBV4-3; CDR3aa: ASRIGQTNTEAF
abundance: few; v_gene: TRBV7-2; CDR3aa: ASSLAGGVTGETQY
abundance: -; v_gene: TRBV30; CDR3aa: ACWVGDYGYT
abundance: -; v_gene: TRBV7-2; CDR3aa: ASSLPGSDTQY
abundance: -; v_gene: TRBV2; CDR3aa: ASSSQALSYEQY
abundance: few; v_gene: TRBV19; CDR3aa: ASSRTGAYEQY
abundance: few; v_gene: TRBV29-1; CDR3aa: SVTGTGRRTGELF
abundance: -; v_gene: TRBV18; CDR3aa: ASSPSLNGGARTEAF
abundance: -; v_gene: TRBV19; CDR3aa: ASSMRDSLKGQF
abundance: -; v_gene: TRBV21-1; CDR3aa: ASSKRGLAGPKGSYNEQF
abundance: -; v_gene: TRBV11-2; CDR3aa: ASSLSGTTGLNYGYT